Listed below are T cell receptor beta chains from one sample, sequenced in a study of shared clonotypes between healthy human individuals. Some clones are missing from TCRdb's copy, which holds only in-frame ones; the method was immunoSEQ multiplex PCR. Found here are over a million clones, around 76% of them singletons; the top ten hold 1.4% to 1.5%. Material for sequencing was memory CD4+ T cells sorted from blood. These receptors originate from a man between 18 and 29 years old in good health. Each CDR3 is given with its conserved first and last residue.

v_call	cdr3_length	j_call	cdr3_aa
TRBV5-1	14	TRBJ2-7	CASSLSSGSYEQYF
TRBV6-5	14	TRBJ2-3	CASIERGGTDTQYF
TRBV29-1	15	TRBJ2-3	CSVEGLAGNTDTQYF
TRBV29-1	15	TRBJ1-4	CSVEDLGGKNEKLFF
TRBV27	15	TRBJ2-7	CASSSRGLIGYEQYF
TRBV6-1	18	TRBJ2-6	CASSEGLAGGSGANVLTF
TRBV12-5	15	TRBJ1-2	CASGQCPGTGIGYTF
TRBV2	15	TRBJ2-7	CASSEAREQSYEQYF
TRBV25-1	15	TRBJ2-1	CASRGDSGRMNEQFF
TRBV27	15	TRBJ2-5	CASSAQDRRLETQYF
TRBV30	12	TRBJ2-5	CAQKPYQETQYF
TRBV2	13	TRBJ2-2	CASRAGSTGELFF
TRBV7-6	15	TRBJ2-7	CASSRTGTGSYEQYF
TRBV5-1	18	TRBJ2-5	CASSSGVTSGRALETQYF
TRBV29-1	12	TRBJ2-7	CSVGEGPYEQYF
TRBV4-2	14	TRBJ2-7	CASSPVRLGPEQYF
TRBV6-1	16	TRBJ1-5	CASSVSWGGTNQPQHF
TRBV7-9	14	TRBJ1-6	CASSPGQVNSPLHF
TRBV6-1	14	TRBJ1-5	CASSEWGSGQPQHF
TRBV2	15	TRBJ2-7	CASSGGPTGGYEQYF
TRBV5-1	14	TRBJ2-3	CASSGDRVADTQYF
TRBV5-1	16	TRBJ1-3	CASSLELTRSGNTIYF
TRBV5-6	15	TRBJ2-5	CASSSSTGGRETQYF
TRBV10-3	13	TRBJ2-5	CAISGADQETQYF
TRBV19	14	TRBJ2-3	CASSVGRAADTQYF
TRBV28	16	TRBJ2-3	CATLGGTSVVPDTQYF
TRBV7-2	15	TRBJ1-1	CASRLSQTGNTEAFF
TRBV5-6	11	TRBJ1-2	CASGRDYGYTF
TRBV19	15	TRBJ2-1	CASSMGLAGVNEQFF
TRBV28	12	TRBJ2-5	CASSFLEETQYF
TRBV28	12	TRBJ2-7	CATGTGWHEQYF
TRBV7-9	17	TRBJ2-7	CASSLAAGTVSSYEQYF
TRBV4-1	17	TRBJ1-6	CASSQDPSRTGNSPLHF
TRBV29-1	11	TRBJ1-2	CAGGDPYGYTF
TRBV29-1	16	TRBJ2-2	CSGRTSGGHNAGELFF
TRBV28	13	TRBJ2-5	CASSSPGRETQYF
TRBV6-6	14	TRBJ2-7	CASIESGASYEQYF
TRBV19	15	TRBJ1-2	CASSISGQGDYGYTF
TRBV9	14	TRBJ1-1	CASSVGPKNTEAFF
TRBV5-1	16	TRBJ2-7	CASSLDSGWSSYEQYF
TRBV28	12	TRBJ2-7	CASSFGVYEQYF